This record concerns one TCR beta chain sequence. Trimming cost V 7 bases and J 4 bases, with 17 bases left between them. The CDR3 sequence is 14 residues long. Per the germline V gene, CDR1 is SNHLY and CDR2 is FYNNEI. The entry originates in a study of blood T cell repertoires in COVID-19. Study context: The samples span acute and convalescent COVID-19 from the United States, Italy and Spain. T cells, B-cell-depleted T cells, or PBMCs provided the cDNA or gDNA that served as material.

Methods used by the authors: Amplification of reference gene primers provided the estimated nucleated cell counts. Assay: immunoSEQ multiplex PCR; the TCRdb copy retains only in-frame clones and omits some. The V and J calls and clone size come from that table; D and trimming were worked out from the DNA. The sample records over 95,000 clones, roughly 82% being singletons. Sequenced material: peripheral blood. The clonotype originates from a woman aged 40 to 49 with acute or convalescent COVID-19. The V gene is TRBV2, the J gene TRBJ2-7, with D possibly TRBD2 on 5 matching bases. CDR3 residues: CASTEDRGLYEQYF. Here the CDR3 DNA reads TGTGCCAGCACCGAGGATCGGGGTTTGTACGAGCAGTACTTC.